This T cell receptor beta chain was observed in a study of graft-versus-host responses after intestinal transplantation. Clones were read by immunoSEQ multiplex PCR, and TCRdb kept only the in-frame ones, dropping some. The repertoire has more than 80,000 clones, 88% of them found once; the top ten carry about 0.27%. The V gene's germline CDR1 is MNHEY and CDR2 SMNVEV (reference sequence). V was trimmed by 3 bases and J by 7 bases, leaving 13 bases between them. The CDR3 is made up of 14 amino acids. Worth noting for this clone: Its antigen remains unidentified.

V usage is TRBV27 and J usage is TRBJ2-1; a possible D gene is TRBD1 (5 bases). The sample was unstimulated CD4+ T cells sorted from spleen or lymph node cells, taken before transplant. The sequence derives from a human donor who was the organ donor for an intestinal transplant. CDR3 DNA: TGTGCCAGCAGTTTCAGGGCCCGCCATAATGAGCAGTTCTTC. This encodes CASSFRARHNEQFF.